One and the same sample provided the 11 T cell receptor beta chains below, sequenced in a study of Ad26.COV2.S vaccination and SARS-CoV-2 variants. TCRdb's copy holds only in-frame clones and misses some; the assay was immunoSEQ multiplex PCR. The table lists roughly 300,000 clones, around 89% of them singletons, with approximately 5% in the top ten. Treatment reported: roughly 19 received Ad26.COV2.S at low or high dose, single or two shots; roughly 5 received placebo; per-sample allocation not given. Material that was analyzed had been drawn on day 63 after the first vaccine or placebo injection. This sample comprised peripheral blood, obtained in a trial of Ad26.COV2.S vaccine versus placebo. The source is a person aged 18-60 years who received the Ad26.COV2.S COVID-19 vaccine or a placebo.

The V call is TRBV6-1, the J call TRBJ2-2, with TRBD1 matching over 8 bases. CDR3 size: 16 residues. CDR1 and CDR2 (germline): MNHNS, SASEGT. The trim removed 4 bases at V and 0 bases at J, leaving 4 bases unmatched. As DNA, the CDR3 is TGTGCCAGCAGTGCAGGACAGGGACCGAACACCGGGGAGCTGTTTTTT. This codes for CASSAGQGPNTGELFF.

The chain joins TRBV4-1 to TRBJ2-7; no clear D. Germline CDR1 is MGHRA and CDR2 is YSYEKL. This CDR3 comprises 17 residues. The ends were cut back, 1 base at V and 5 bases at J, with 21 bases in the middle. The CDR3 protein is CASSQGTFVALDDEQYF. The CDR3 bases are TGCGCCAGCAGCCAAGGTACATTCGTTGCCCTAGACGACGAGCAGTACTTC.

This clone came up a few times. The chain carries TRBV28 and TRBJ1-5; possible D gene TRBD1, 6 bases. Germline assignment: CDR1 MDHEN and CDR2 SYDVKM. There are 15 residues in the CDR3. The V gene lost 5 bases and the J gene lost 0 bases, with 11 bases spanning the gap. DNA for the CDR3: TGTGCCAGCAGTAGTAGGGGGAGTAGCAATCAGCCCCAGCATTTT. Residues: CASSSRGSSNQPQHF. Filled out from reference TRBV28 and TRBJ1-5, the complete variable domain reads DVKVTQSSRYLVKRTGEKVFLECVQDMDHENMFWYRQDPGLGLRLIYFSYDVKMKEKGDIPEGYSVSREKKERFSLILESASTNQTSMYLCASSSRGSSNQPQHFGDGTRLSIL.

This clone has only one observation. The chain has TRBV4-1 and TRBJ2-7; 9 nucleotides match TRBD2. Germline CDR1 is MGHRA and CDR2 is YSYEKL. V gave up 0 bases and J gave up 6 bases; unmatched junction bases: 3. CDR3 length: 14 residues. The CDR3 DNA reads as TGCGCCAGCAGCCAAGATAGCGGGAGTTCCGAGCAGTACTTC. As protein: CASSQDSGSSEQYF.

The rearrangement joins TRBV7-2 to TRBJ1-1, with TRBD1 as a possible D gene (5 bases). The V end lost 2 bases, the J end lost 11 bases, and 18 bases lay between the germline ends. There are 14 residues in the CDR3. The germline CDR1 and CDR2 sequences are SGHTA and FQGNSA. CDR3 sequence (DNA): TGTGCCAGCAGCTTACAGTCCCTAAGCAGGGAGGCTTTCTTT. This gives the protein CASSLQSLSREAFF.

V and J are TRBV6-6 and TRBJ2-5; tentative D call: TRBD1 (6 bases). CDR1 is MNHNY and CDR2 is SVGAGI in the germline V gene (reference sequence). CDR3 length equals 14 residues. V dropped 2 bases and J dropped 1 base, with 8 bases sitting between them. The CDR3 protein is CASSYETGQETQYF. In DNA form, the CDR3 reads TGTGCCAGCAGTTACGAGACAGGCCAAGAGACCCAGTACTTC.

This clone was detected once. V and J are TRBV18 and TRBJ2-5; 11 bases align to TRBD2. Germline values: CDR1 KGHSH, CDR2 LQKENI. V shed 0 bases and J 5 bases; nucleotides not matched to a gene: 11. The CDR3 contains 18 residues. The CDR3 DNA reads TGTGCCAGCTCACCACCAGCGACTAGCGGGGACAGTTGGGAGACCCAGTACTTC. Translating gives CASSPPATSGDSWETQYF.

CDR3 DNA: TGTGCCAGCTCACCGGAGGGTCACGAGCAGTACTTC. Translating it yields CASSPEGHEQYF. The chain is built from TRBV18 and TRBJ2-7, with a tentative D call TRBD2 (6 bases). The CDR3 has 12 amino acids. Trimming took off 3 bases at V and 5 bases at J, with 8 bases between the two ends. Germline V lookup: CDR1 KGHSH, CDR2 LQKENI.

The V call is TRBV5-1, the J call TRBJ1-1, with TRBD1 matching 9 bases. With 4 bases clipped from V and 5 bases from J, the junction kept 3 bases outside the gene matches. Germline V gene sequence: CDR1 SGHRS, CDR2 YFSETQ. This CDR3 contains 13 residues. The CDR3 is CASSQTGGTEAFF. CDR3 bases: TGCGCCAGCAGCCAGACAGGGGGGACTGAAGCTTTCTTT. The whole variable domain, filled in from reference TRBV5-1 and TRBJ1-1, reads KAGVTQTPRYLIKTRGQQVTLSCSPISGHRSVSWYQQTPGQGLQFLFEYFSETQRNKGNFPGRFSGRQFSNSRSEMNVSTLELGDSALYLCASSQTGGTEAFFGQGTRLTVV.

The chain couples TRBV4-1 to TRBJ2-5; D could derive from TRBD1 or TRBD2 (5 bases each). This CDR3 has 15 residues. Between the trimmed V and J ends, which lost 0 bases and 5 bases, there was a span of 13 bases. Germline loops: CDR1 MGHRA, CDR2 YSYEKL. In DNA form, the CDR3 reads TGCGCCAGCAGCCAAGATCGGGGACCCGCTGAGACCCAGTACTTC. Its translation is CASSQDRGPAETQYF.

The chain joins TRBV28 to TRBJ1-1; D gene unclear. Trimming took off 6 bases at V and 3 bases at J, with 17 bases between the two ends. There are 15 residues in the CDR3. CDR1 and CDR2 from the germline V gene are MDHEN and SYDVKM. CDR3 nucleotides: TGTGCCAGCAGCAGACCTCTTGTTGGGGACACTGAAGCTTTCTTT. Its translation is CASSRPLVGDTEAFF.